This TCR beta chain was obtained from a study of cytomegalovirus exposure and HLA in healthy donors. Study as a whole: The study's early data release held around 85 million unique TCRs from HLA-typed donors. Overall study findings and caveats: Among donors in an Asian-associated ancestry cluster, a later analysis reportedly found fewer N-insertions than the approximately 700-donor mean. A later analysis revealed that TCR association rates differed between HLA loci, peaking at DRB1 and bottoming out at HLA-C. Later analysis identified a missense DCLRE1C variant that was linked to TCR beta V- and J-gene trimming.

V lost 4 bases to trimming and J lost 4 bases; unmatched junction nucleotides: 11. Germline values: CDR1 SGHDT, CDR2 YYEEEE. There are 16 residues in the CDR3. Primers included in the PCR were 60 Vbeta and 13 Jbeta primers. Produced via immunoSEQ multiplex PCR; TCRdb's table is partial and in-frame only. The sample yields 90,000 to 150,000 clones, 60% to 85% seen once. On this clone itself: Its target is not known.

The origin of this receptor is a woman aged 35 to 49 in good health and CMV-seropositive. The chain combines TRBV5-6 with TRBJ2-3; 8 bases line up with TRBD2. Sequenced: PBMCs. The CDR3 is CASSTTSEGSADTQYF. DNA for the CDR3: TGTGCCAGCAGCACGACTAGCGAGGGGTCAGCAGATACGCAGTATTTT. Variable domain in full (rest from reference TRBV5-6 and TRBJ2-3): DAGVTQSPTHLIKTRGQQVTLRCSPKSGHDTVSWYQQALGQGPQFIFQYYEEEERQRGNFPDRFSGHQFPNYSSELNVNALLLGDSALYLCASSTTSEGSADTQYFGPGTRLTVL.